This T cell receptor (beta chain) was sequenced during a study of blood T cells in healthy people across ages. Trimming removed 2 bases at V and 8 bases at J, with 12 bases between. This CDR3 region has 13 residues. PCR was performed a second time for roughly 7 to 12 cycles using a sample-barcoded 5' primer and a J-beta primer mix. A 12-random-nucleotide template-switch adaptor tagged each cDNA molecule. Sequencing recovered at least 3 million CDR3-containing paired-end reads from each sample. From the 5' RACE reads, TCRdb called clonotypes with MiXCR, one entry per CDR3 protein. The data hold over 500,000 distinct CDR3 sequences, with over 40% observed a single time. For this clonotype: The antigen is undetermined.

Findings and limits, study-wide: The long-lived group displayed more naive CD4+ cells, plus higher diversity, than the aged donors did. Possibly confounding the expanded clonotype changes was the fact that donor CMV status was unknown.

The sample was blood. The V call is TRBV12-3 or TRBV12-4, the J call TRBJ1-2; perhaps TRBD1 as D (6 bases). This TCR derives from a woman of 80 years or more in good health. DNA of the CDR3: TGTGCCAGCAGTTTATTCCCGGACAGAGGCTACACCTTC. Its protein product is CASSLFPDRGYTF.